This entry describes one T cell receptor beta chain. No antigen is known for it. No qualities accompany the bases; no much larger clone lies one base away. The immunoSEQ Assay, a bias-controlled multiplex PCR, was used to amplify TCRbeta CDR3 regions from genomic DNA. The paper's data handling went like this. The number of nucleated cells in each sample was estimated by amplification of reference gene primers within the assay. Sequence reads were collapsed and filtered to measure the absolute abundance of every unique TCRbeta CDR3 rearrangement. For each sample, productive Simpson clonality was calculated as the square root of Simpson's diversity index across productive rearrangements. This immuneACCESS table, as held by TCRdb, lists in-frame sequences with V and J called but not all clones. Of the missing ones, under half trace to an unresolved V gene in checked studies; the others have no known cause. D and trimming were read from the DNA, whereas the V and J calls and clone size are those reported in that table. In all, the sample holds some 270,000 clones, and roughly four fifths of those were seen once. In total, the top ten clones hold roughly 14% of the sample.

From the germline V gene, CDR1 is SGHRS and CDR2 is YFSETQ. Relative to germline, V is missing 0 bases and J is missing 8 bases, with 9 bases of the junction outside any gene match. The CDR3 goes from the cysteine to the phenylalanine over 17 residues. Only CDR3 DNA is held: 51 bases, read in frame from base 1. This record comes from a study of blood T cell repertoires in COVID-19 (dated by TCRdb to between 2020 and 2021). For context, the study as a whole: Samples covering the acute and convalescent phases of COVID-19 were provided by collaborators in the United States, Italy and Spain. Deeply sampled blood TCRbeta repertoires from subjects exposed to, actively infected with, or recovered from COVID-19 were included in the dataset. The prospective study material was composed of cDNA or gDNA derived from T cells, B-cell-depleted T cells, or PBMCs. The repertoires were made available in a free public database intended to serve as a resource for research on the immune response to SARS-CoV-2. Samples came from the ongoing ImmuneRACE study (first 160 participants) plus 1,254 subjects from 6 global collaborators. Where available, HLA class I and class II types were obtained from metadata supplied by the sample provider rather than from assay-based typing. Sample metadata almost always included a de-identified subject ID, COVID-19 status, age in years and sex. The study at large found these results: How much clinical and demographic metadata was included differed by source and by participant, and the metadata was provided uncurated.

One collaborating source in Seattle enrolled patients while the patients were actively infected and followed the patients over time throughout the course of disease. Each collaborating institution followed its own protocols to collect whole blood in K2EDTA tubes. For TCRbeta analysis, collaborators shipped samples in one of three forms: frozen whole blood, isolated PBMCs, or DNA extracted from either of those sample types. The chain is encoded by TRBV5-1 joined to TRBJ2-3, and 13 bases in between align with TRBD2. The TCR was taken from a person aged 70 to 85 with COVID-19, enrolled during active disease. The sequencing input was peripheral blood. The CDR3 region reads CASSLAAGLAGIGTQYF. The bases read TGCGCCAGCAGCTTGGCTGCGGGACTAGCGGGAATCGGTACGCAGTATTTT.